This is a list of T cell receptor beta chains from one sample in a study of blood T cell repertoires in COVID-19. Assay: immunoSEQ multiplex PCR; the TCRdb copy retains only in-frame clones and omits some. The top ten hold 2% to 2.5% of the sample, which has 250,000 to 300,000 clones, around 90% seen once. Source material: peripheral blood. These receptors were obtained from a man aged 50-60 years with acute or convalescent COVID-19. CDR3s include the opening cysteine and the closing phenylalanine or tryptophan. A D gene is named only where the DNA matches it firmly. Size tells how often a clone was seen (once, few, many) or the class of an expanded clone, and some rows leave it out.

J	size	D	V	DNA	CDR3
TRBJ1-4	-	-	TRBV14	TGTGCCAGCAGCCGTGACAGGCCGCCTGAAAAACTGTTTTTT	CASSRDRPPEKLFF
TRBJ1-4	-	-	TRBV5-4	TGTGCCAGCAGCTTCCGGGGGATCGCTAATGAAAAACTGTTTTTT	CASSFRGIANEKLFF
TRBJ2-2	-	-	TRBV6-5	TGTGCCAGCAGCCATCAGAAGAACACCGGGGAGCTGTTTTTT	CASSHQKNTGELFF
TRBJ1-1	-	TRBD1	TRBV5-4	TGTGCCAGCAGCCTACAGGGGGCGCCGACTGAAGCTTTCTTT	CASSLQGAPTEAFF
TRBJ2-7	-	TRBD1	TRBV19	TGTGCCAGTAGTTCCGGGACAGGGTCCTACGAGCAGTACTTC	CASSSGTGSYEQYF
TRBJ1-2	-	-	TRBV5-1	TGCGCCAGCAGCTTGGGAGGTAACTATGGCTACACCTTC	CASSLGGNYGYTF
TRBJ1-1	-	-	TRBV5-4	TGTGCCAGCAGCTCGCAGACAGGCCGCAGGCGGAACACTGAAGCTTTCTTT	CASSSQTGRRRNTEAFF
TRBJ2-3	-	-	TRBV18	TGTGCCAGCTCACCTCCTCCTACAGATACGCAGTATTTT	CASSPPPTDTQYF
TRBJ1-2	-	-	TRBV30	TGTGCCTGGAGTGTTAGGGGGTTTGGCTACACCTTC	CAWSVRGFGYTF
TRBJ2-2	-	TRBD1	TRBV5-1	TGCGCCAGCAGCCAGGGGGACCGGGACAGTCGTCTGTTTTTT	CASSQGDRDSRLFF
TRBJ2-2	few	TRBD1	TRBV2	TGTGCCAGCACCCGACAGGGAACGAACACCGGGGAGCTGTTTTTT	CASTRQGTNTGELFF
TRBJ1-5	-	-	TRBV27	TGTGCCAGCAGTTTCCAGGGGAGCAATCAGCCCCAGCATTTT	CASSFQGSNQPQHF
TRBJ1-2	-	-	TRBV19	TGTGCCAGTAGTATAGGGACAAACTATGGCTACACCTTC	CASSIGTNYGYTF
TRBJ2-3	-	TRBD1	TRBV7-9	TGTGCCAGCAGCTTTTGGACAGGGACCGGTGGTACGCAGTATTTT	CASSFWTGTGGTQYF
TRBJ1-1	-	-	TRBV21-1	TGTGCCAGCAGCACAACACGACGGGGAGCTTTCTTT	CASSTTRRGAFF
TRBJ1-5	once	-	TRBV6-5	TGTGCCAGCAAAATACCCAGGGATAATCAGCCCCAGCATTTT	CASKIPRDNQPQHF
TRBJ2-7	few	-	TRBV2	TGTGCCAGCAGCGACCGGGACACGGCCACCTACGAGCAGTACTTC	CASSDRDTATYEQYF
TRBJ2-4	-	-	TRBV2	TGTGCCAGCAGTGAAGGAGAAAATCAGTACTTC	CASSEGENQYF
TRBJ1-5	-	-	TRBV12-3/TRBV12-4	TGTGCCAGCAGTTTAGGCGGTCATGGGCCCCAGCATTTT	CASSLGGHGPQHF
TRBJ1-1	-	-	TRBV4-1	TGCGCCAGCAGTCAACAGTACCTGAACACTGAAGCTTTCTTT	CASSQQYLNTEAFF
TRBJ2-3	-	TRBD2	TRBV6-5	TGTGCCAGCACCCAGACTAGCGTTTCAGATACGCAGTATTTT	CASTQTSVSDTQYF
TRBJ2-7	-	-	TRBV6-5	TGTGCCAGCAGAGAGACGGGGTACGAGCAGTACTTC	CASRETGYEQYF
TRBJ1-2	-	-	TRBV5-8	TGTGCCAGCAGCTTGGGACTTAACTATGGCTACACCTTC	CASSLGLNYGYTF
TRBJ2-1	-	TRBD2	TRBV3-1/TRBV3-2	TGTGCCAGCAGCCAAGACGGGCGGGGGGGCGATGAGCAGTTCTTC	CASSQDGRGGDEQFF
TRBJ2-1	-	-	TRBV25-1	TGTGCCAGCACCCCCGGCGGCAGGGGGGTAAGTGAGCAGTTCTTC	CASTPGGRGVSEQFF
TRBJ2-3	-	TRBD2	TRBV19	TGTGCCAGTAACCTAGCGGGGGGTTCAGATACGCAGTATTTT	CASNLAGGSDTQYF
TRBJ2-2	-	TRBD1	TRBV9	TGTGCCAGCAGCTCTCGATTCCTTACAGGGGGCACCGGGGAGCTGTTTTTT	CASSSRFLTGGTGELFF
TRBJ2-6	-	TRBD1	TRBV19	TGTGCCAGTAGTATCGACAGGGCTGGGGCCAACGTCCTGACTTTC	CASSIDRAGANVLTF
TRBJ1-2	-	-	TRBV20-1	TGCAGTGCTAGTACCGGGATAACCTATGGCTACACCTTC	CSASTGITYGYTF
TRBJ1-2	-	-	TRBV27	TGTGCCAGCAGTTTATCGGGGCGCGGGGGCTATGGCTACACCTTC	CASSLSGRGGYGYTF
TRBJ2-7	-	-	TRBV6-5	TGTGCCAGCAGTTACTCGGGCACGCTCTACGAGCAGTACTTC	CASSYSGTLYEQYF
TRBJ2-1	-	TRBD2	TRBV19	TGTGCCAGTAGCGCTAGCGGAAGCTCCTACAATGAGCAGTTCTTC	CASSASGSSYNEQFF